Following are 24 T cell receptor beta chains from one sample sequenced in a study of Graves' ophthalmopathy and Graves' hyperthyroidism. The authors amplified TCR beta CDR3 regions from RNA transcripts. Amplification began with first-round RT-PCR using HTBI primers, then second-round multiplex PCR was performed. TCRdb used MiXCR to reprocess the multiplex PCR reads, holding one entry per CDR3 protein. The sample yields 1 million to 1.3 million distinct CDR3 sequences, roughly 35% seen once. Sequencing used peripheral blood or thyroid tissue (not recorded which). The receptor source for this set is an adult man with Graves' hyperthyroidism.

This clonotype showed up many times. This chain connects TRBV9 to TRBJ1-1, with D perhaps matching TRBD1 (5 bases). V was shortened by 4 bases and J by 1 base, with 11 bases between the two germline ends. Germline CDR1 is SGDLS and CDR2 is YYNGEE. The CDR3 is 14 residues long. This chain's CDR3 is CASSPSGTNTEAFF. CDR3 in DNA: TGTGCCAGCAGCCCCTCAGGGACGAACACTGAAGCTTTCTTT.

Points on this clonotype: Lacking the conserved final phenylalanine or tryptophan, this CDR3 likely reflects a read error. The gene calls are TRBV12-3 or TRBV12-4 and TRBJ1-5; 7 bases map to TRBD1. V trimming: 6 bases; J trimming: 0 bases; junction bases outside the gene matches: 11. The CDR3 contains 17 residues. The CDR3 region is CASSHRGAAYSNQPQHS. As DNA, the CDR3 is TGTGCCAGCAGCCACAGGGGTGCGGCGTATAGCAATCAGCCCCAGCATTCT.

V and J are TRBV4-1 and TRBJ2-7, with D perhaps matching TRBD1 (5 bases). V was trimmed by 0 bases and J by 2 bases, leaving 11 bases between them. CDR1 is MGHRA, CDR2 YSYEKL, per germline. The CDR3 length is 15 residues. The CDR3 reads CASSQDSTRAYEQYF. For the CDR3, the DNA is TGCGCCAGCAGCCAAGATTCGACCAGGGCCTACGAGCAGTACTTC.

This sequence joins TRBV7-9 and TRBJ2-6, with TRBD1 as a possible D gene (6 bases). The germline V gene has CDR1 SEHNR and CDR2 FQNEAQ (reference sequence). CDR3 length equals 17 residues. The V end lost 5 bases, the J end lost 2 bases, and 16 bases lay between the germline ends. The CDR3 sequence: CASSLPGEVPGANVLTF. DNA of the CDR3: TGTGCCAGCAGCCTGCCAGGGGAAGTTCCTGGGGCCAACGTCCTGACTTTC.

The rearrangement uses TRBV10-3 and TRBJ1-5; the match to TRBD1 covers 10 bases. The CDR3 extends over 17 amino acids. Germline loops: CDR1 ENHRY, CDR2 SYGVKD. The V and J ends lost 10 bases and 3 bases, in that order; junction bases with no gene match: 15. The CDR3 DNA reads TGTGCCAGCAGCTCCCGGGTCGGGACAGGGGACAATCAGCCCCAGCATTTT. This translates into CASSSRVGTGDNQPQHF.

This chain links TRBV19 with TRBJ2-5, with TRBD2 matching over 8 bases. Trimming removed 7 bases from V and 6 bases from J; junction bases left unmatched: 22. This CDR3 is built from 18 residues. Germline V gene lookup returns CDR1 LNHDA and CDR2 SQIVND (reference sequence). Written as DNA, the CDR3 is TGTGCCAGTAAAGCGAGATGGGGAGCGGGAGAGTGGGACCAGACCCAGTACTTC. It codes for CASKARWGAGEWDQTQYF. The whole variable domain, filled in from reference TRBV19 and TRBJ2-5, reads DGGITQSPKYLFRKEGQNVTLSCEQNLNHDAMYWYRQDPGQGLRLIYYSQIVNDFQKGDIAEGYSVSREKKESFPLTVTSAQKNPTAFYLCASKARWGAGEWDQTQYFGPGTRLLVL.

The V call is TRBV15, the J call TRBJ2-7, with TRBD2 identical over 8 bases. Germline-derived CDR1 and CDR2 are LNHNV and YYDKDF (reference sequence). Trimming took 8 bases from V and 3 from J; bases not matched to a gene: 3. CDR3 length equals 12 residues. The CDR3, as DNA: TGTGCCACCGGGACTAGAGACTACGAGCAGTACTTC. Translation gives CATGTRDYEQYF. Combining the CDR3 with reference TRBV15 and TRBJ2-7 gives the whole variable domain DAMVIQNPRYQVTQFGKPVTLSCSQTLNHNVMYWYQQKSSQAPKLLFHYYDKDFNNEADTPDNFQSRRPNTSFCFLDIRSPGLGDTAMYLCATGTRDYEQYFGPGTRLTVT.

This clonotype came up a few times. A single base separates this from a much larger clone, so it may be a read error. The chain carries TRBV12-3 or TRBV12-4 and TRBJ1-5; D gene uncertain. Gene TRBJ2-3 matches the end of the DNA better, so the J call may be wrong. The CDR3 totals 13 residues. CDR3 amino acids: CASSLQEYQPQYF. The DNA of the CDR3 is TGTGCCAGCAGTTTACAGGAGTATCAGCCCCAGTATTTT.

This chain connects TRBV2 to TRBJ1-2, with 7 bases lining up with TRBD1. The V and J ends lost 6 bases and 3 bases, in that order; junction bases with no gene match: 4. Germline loops: CDR1 SNHLY, CDR2 FYNNEI. The CDR3 contains 13 residues. Here the CDR3 DNA reads TGTGCCAGCAGGAAAACAGGGGACTATGGCTACACCTTC. It translates to CASRKTGDYGYTF.

On this clonotype: Given a much more abundant clone one base away, this may be a read error. The chain employs TRBV20-1 and TRBJ1-1; D is possibly TRBD1 (5 bases). Germline CDR1 DFQATT, CDR2 SNEGSKA (reference sequence). V lost 5 bases to trimming and J lost 5 bases, with 12 bases between them. CDR3 length: 12 residues. CDR3 DNA sequence: TGCAGTGCTTGGGACCCCTTGACTGAAGCTTTCTTT. Amino acid sequence: CSAWDPLTEAFF.

This chain's CDR3 is CSVPPATDTQYF. CDR3 DNA: TGCAGCGTACCCCCAGCCACAGATACGCAGTATTTT. The rearrangement joins TRBV29-1 to TRBJ2-3; D is ambiguous. The CDR3 length is 12 residues. Trimming shortened V by 6 bases and J by 2 bases, and 9 bases separated the two germline ends. Per the germline V gene, CDR1 is SQVTM and CDR2 is ANQGSEA.

The chain recombines TRBV3-1 with TRBJ2-7, with no clear D. V shed 3 bases and J shed 2 bases, with 14 bases lying between them. Germline V gene sequence: CDR1 LGHDT, CDR2 YNNKEL (reference sequence). The CDR3 has 15 residues. The CDR3 protein is CASSHCWAQPYEQYF. CDR3 bases: TGTGCCAGCAGCCACTGTTGGGCCCAACCCTACGAGCAGTACTTC.

This clonotype was counted at least ten times. This chain connects TRBV20-1 to TRBJ1-1, with D perhaps matching TRBD1 (5 bases). CDR1 is DFQATT and CDR2 is SNEGSKA in the germline V gene (reference sequence). The ends were cut back, 3 bases at V and 3 bases at J, with 17 bases in the middle. The CDR3 runs 15 residues. The CDR3 region is CSARTPGTEHTEAFF. CDR3 sequence (DNA): TGCAGTGCTAGGACGCCCGGGACGGAACACACTGAAGCTTTCTTT.

This clonotype was seen many times. The CDR3 reads CSAGLAGASYEQYF. The CDR3 coding sequence is TGCAGCGCGGGACTAGCGGGAGCGTCCTACGAGCAGTACTTC. This sequence joins TRBV29-1 and TRBJ2-7, with 14 positions matching TRBD2. V was pared by 7 bases and J by 1 base, with 3 bases of the junction left unmatched. The CDR3 extends over 14 amino acids. In germline, CDR1 is SQVTM, CDR2 ANQGSEA.

The chain couples TRBV20-1 to TRBJ1-3, with TRBD1 as a possible D gene (5 bases). V lost 6 bases, J lost 0 bases, and 12 bases lay in between. Germline V gene lookup returns CDR1 DFQATT and CDR2 SNEGSKA (reference sequence). The length of the CDR3 is 14 residues. CDR3 in DNA: TGCAGTGCGAGGGACTCCAGCTCTGGAAACACCATATATTTT. Encoded protein: CSARDSSSGNTIYF.

This clonotype came up many times. The gene calls are TRBV29-1 and TRBJ2-2; the D gene could be TRBD1 or TRBD2 (5 bases each). With 2 bases removed from V and 4 bases from J, the gap between germline ends came to 11 bases. The length of the CDR3 is 14 residues. Germline V CDR1 and CDR2: SQVTM, ANQGSEA. The CDR3, as DNA: TGCAGCGTTGAAACGGGGCTGGGCACCGGGGAGCTGTTTTTT. Its protein product is CSVETGLGTGELFF.

The chain links TRBV12-3 or TRBV12-4 to TRBJ1-3; D ambiguous. The CDR3 is made up of 15 amino acids. V shed 4 bases and J shed 2 bases, with 12 bases lying between them. The CDR3 sequence is CASSSPTRAGNTIYF. CDR3 nucleotide sequence: TGTGCCAGCAGTTCACCAACGAGAGCTGGAAACACCATATATTTT.

This clonotype turned up a few times. This may stem from a read error, because a much larger clone lies one nucleotide away. V is TRBV7-9 and J is TRBJ2-7, with unresolved D. CDR3 length: 11 residues. V lost 2 bases, J lost 5 bases, and 4 bases lay in between. From germline, CDR1 is SEHNR and CDR2 FQNEAQ (reference sequence). As DNA, the CDR3 is TGTGCCAGCAGCTTAATGCACGAGCAGTACTTC. Translation: CASSLMHEQYF.

This rearrangement joins TRBV11-3 to TRBJ1-5; no clear D. This CDR3 has 16 amino acids. The germline V and J ends were trimmed by 1 base and 7 bases, with 17 bases remaining between them. Germline V lookup: CDR1 SGHNT, CDR2 YENEEA. The CDR3 loop reads CASSLGSSWGGQPQHF. The CDR3 DNA reads TGTGCCAGCAGCTTAGGGAGCAGCTGGGGAGGACAGCCCCAGCATTTT.

This clonotype was seen at least ten times. This chain uses TRBV14 with TRBJ2-5, with 7 bases lining up with TRBD1. The junction had 8 bases not matched to a gene; V was cut back by 2 bases and J by 5 bases. The CDR3 is 15 amino acids. CDR1 is SGHDN and CDR2 is FVKESK in the germline V gene. The CDR3 DNA reads as TGTGCCAGCAGCCAAACGACAGGGCTGCTCGAGACCCAGTACTTC. Its translation is CASSQTTGLLETQYF.

This clonotype was counted ten times or more. The chain is built from TRBV2 and TRBJ2-5, with a possible D match to TRBD2 (5 bases). The CDR3 runs to 13 residues. V lost 9 bases, J lost 2 bases, and 13 bases lay in between. The V gene's germline CDR1 is SNHLY and CDR2 FYNNEI. This CDR3 reads CASSAVAQETQYF. The CDR3 coding sequence is TGTGCCAGTTCCGCTGTAGCGCAAGAGACCCAGTACTTC.

The V gene is TRBV2, the J gene TRBJ1-1; no definite D call. CDR1 is SNHLY, CDR2 FYNNEI, per germline. This CDR3 comprises 14 residues. V lost 7 bases to trimming and J lost 2 bases, with 14 bases between them. CDR3 sequence reads: CASTEVSGNTEAFF. The DNA for the CDR3 is TGTGCCAGCACCGAGGTCTCTGGAAACACTGAAGCTTTCTTT.

This clonotype was counted ten times or more. This chain joins TRBV2 and TRBJ2-7; tentative D call: TRBD2 (6 bases). V lost 5 bases, J lost 7 bases, and 18 bases lay in between. Germline V CDR1 and CDR2: SNHLY, FYNNEI. The CDR3 consists of 14 residues. Written as DNA, the CDR3 is TGTGCCAGCAGTTCACGGGAGCGGTTGTGGGAGCAGTACTTC. Encoded protein: CASSSRERLWEQYF.

This clonotype was detected many times. This chain uses TRBV19 with TRBJ1-5; the D gene is possibly TRBD1 (6 bases). The germline gives CDR1 LNHDA, CDR2 SQIVND (reference sequence). The V gene lost 3 bases and the J gene lost 5 bases, with 8 bases spanning the gap. CDR3 length: 13 amino acids. CDR3 amino acids: CASSINRDQPQHF. In DNA form, the CDR3 reads TGTGCCAGTAGTATCAACAGGGATCAGCCCCAGCATTTT.